The clone carrying this T cell receptor (beta chain) was detected ten times or more. This entry is derived from a study of early T cells in non-severe SARS-CoV-2 infection. This CDR3 region has 20 residues. Germline-derived CDR1 and CDR2 are SGHVS and FQNEAQ. V lost 5 bases and J lost 1; bases outside the gene matches: 15. Individual cDNA molecules received unique molecular identifiers during library preparation. TCRdb passed the 5' RACE reads through MiXCR, listing each CDR3 protein once. The data hold 74,000 or so distinct CDR3 sequences, with 11% observed a single time. The clonotype was recovered from an adult who was a healthcare worker with PCR-confirmed SARS-CoV-2 infection or an uninfected control (not recorded which). Sequenced material: whole blood. The chain is built from TRBV7-8 and TRBJ2-3, with 13 bases lining up with TRBD2. The CDR3 DNA reads TGTGCCAGCAGCCATAGGTCCGGACTAGCGGGAGCGCGGGGCACAGATACGCAGTATTTT. Its protein product is CASSHRSGLAGARGTDTQYF.